The 21 T cell receptor beta chains presented below share a single source sample, sequenced in a study of T-cell reconstitution after alpha-beta-depleted transplantation in children. Preparation of the TCRbeta library was carried out with unique molecular identifiers. TCRdb reprocessed the PCR reads with MiXCR, giving one entry per CDR3 protein. The sample consists of 640,000 or so distinct CDR3 sequences, roughly 15% of them appearing once. The specimen comprised PBMCs from the stem cell graft donor, sampled from the stem cell graft. Every receptor here comes from a human donor who donated a stem cell graft to a child with acute myeloid leukemia.

This clonotype was observed a few times. V gene TRBV27 combines with J gene TRBJ1-6, with D possibly being TRBD1 (6 bases). The CDR3 has 14 residues. V lost 7 bases and J lost 6, with 13 bases in between. Germline V gives CDR1 MNHEY, CDR2 SMNVEV (reference sequence). The CDR3 here is CASTSEGVNSPLHF. CDR3 nucleotides: TGTGCCAGCACCTCCGAGGGGGTTAATTCACCCCTCCACTTT.

The rearrangement uses TRBV20-1 and TRBJ2-7, with D possibly matching TRBD1 (5 bases). V gave up 2 bases and J gave up 1 base, with 18 bases separating them. Germline CDR1 DFQATT, CDR2 SNEGSKA (reference sequence). The length of the CDR3 is 16 residues. The CDR3 region has the DNA TGCAGTGCTAGATTAAGAGGACAATTTCTTTCCTACGAGCAGTACGTC. Its translation: CSARLRGQFLSYEQYV.

This CDR3 reads CASSSSPDSHEQYV. CDR3 in DNA: TGTGCCAGCAGCTCCTCCCCGGATTCCCACGAGCAGTACGTC. The rearrangement uses TRBV7-8 and TRBJ2-7; D unclear. This CDR3 comprises 14 residues. Trimming cost V 4 bases and J 5 bases, with 15 bases left between them. The germline gives CDR1 SGHVS, CDR2 FQNEAQ.

At least ten counts were recorded for this clonotype. This chain connects TRBV20-1 to TRBJ2-4, with D unresolved. The CDR3 sequence is 12 residues long. Germline loops: CDR1 DFQATT, CDR2 SNEGSKA (reference sequence). V was cut by 0 bases and J by 4 bases, with 4 bases left in between. This CDR3 is CSARDPKNIQYF. The CDR3 DNA reads as TGCAGTGCTAGAGATCCTAAAAACATTCAGTACTTC.

This rearrangement joins TRBV5-1 to TRBJ1-1, with a weak D call TRBD1 (5 bases). V was clipped by 2 bases and J by 3 bases, with 17 bases between them. Germline V gene sequence: CDR1 SGHRS, CDR2 YFSETQ. The CDR3 has 16 residues. The CDR3 is CASSLLQAGVHTEAFF. In DNA form, the CDR3 reads TGCGCCAGCAGCTTACTACAGGCTGGCGTTCACACTGAAGCTTTCTTT.

V gene TRBV7-3 combines with J gene TRBJ2-3; D could derive from TRBD1 or TRBD2 (7 bases each). The CDR3 consists of 16 residues. Germline V gene lookup returns CDR1 SGHTA and CDR2 FQGTGA. Between the trimmed V and J ends, which lost 5 bases and 4 bases, there was a span of 19 bases. CDR3 DNA: TGTGCCAGCAGCCCCCAGGGGGGGGCCATCGCAGATACGCAGTATTTT. It yields the protein CASSPQGGAIADTQYF.

CDR3: CASRRAGGQNTGELFF. For the CDR3, the DNA is TGCGCCAGCAGGAGAGCGGGGGGGCAGAACACCGGGGAGCTGTTTTTT. The chain joins TRBV5-1 to TRBJ2-2; 10 bases match TRBD2. V gave up 5 bases and J gave up 1 base; unmatched junction bases: 5. CDR1 and CDR2 (germline): SGHRS, YFSETQ. CDR3 size: 16 residues.

The V and J genes are TRBV10-3 and TRBJ2-4, with D maybe TRBD2 (6 bases). CDR1 is ENHRY and CDR2 is SYGVKD in the germline V gene. CDR3 length: 15 amino acids. Trimming removed 2 bases at V and 7 bases at J, with 15 bases between. The chain's CDR3 is CAISEELAGGNIQYF. Written as DNA, the CDR3 is TGTGCCATCAGTGAGGAACTAGCTGGAGGGAACATTCAGTACTTC.

Ten or more counts support this clonotype. V gene TRBV20-1 combines with J gene TRBJ2-1, with no clear D. Per the germline V gene, CDR1 is DFQATT and CDR2 is SNEGSKA (reference sequence). Trimming removed 3 bases from V and 4 bases from J, with 13 bases in between. There are 14 residues in the CDR3. The DNA of the CDR3 is TGCAGTGCTAGTGGCCTACAAGGGTACAATGAGCAGTTCTTC. This translates into CSASGLQGYNEQFF.

This rearrangement joins TRBV5-1 to TRBJ2-3; D is possibly TRBD2 (6 bases). Trimming took off 0 bases at V and 4 bases at J, with 12 bases between the two ends. There are 15 residues in the CDR3. From germline, CDR1 is SGHRS and CDR2 YFSETQ. In DNA form, the CDR3 reads TGCGCCAGCAGCTTGGTCGGAGGGGACGCAGATACGCAGTATTTT. It yields the protein CASSLVGGDADTQYF.

The V gene is TRBV7-2, the J gene TRBJ2-1, with 11 nucleotides matching TRBD2. Germline CDR1 is SGHTA and CDR2 is FQGNSA. The J segment lost 7 bases and the V segment lost 7 bases, leaving 6 bases of the junction unmatched. CDR3 size: 14 residues. The CDR3: CASTQTSGGNEQFF. The CDR3 region has the DNA TGTGCCAGCACCCAAACTAGCGGGGGAAATGAGCAGTTCTTC.

This chain connects TRBV5-6 to TRBJ1-5; no clear D. The CDR3 loop spans 13 amino acids. V gave up 3 bases and J gave up 6 bases, with 10 bases separating them. Germline CDR1 reads SGHDT; CDR2 reads YYEEEE. The CDR3 nucleotides are TGTGCCAGCAGCTCCTCCGGGTCTCAGCCCCAGCATTTT. Protein: CASSSSGSQPQHF.

The rearrangement uses TRBV15 and TRBJ2-3, with 10 bases matching TRBD2. Looked up from germline, CDR1 is LNHNV and CDR2 is YYDKDF (reference sequence). V lost 5 bases, J lost 3 bases, and 8 bases stayed unmatched. This CDR3 has 16 residues. CDR3 loop: CATSRQLAGRTDTQYF. CDR3 coding DNA: TGTGCCACCAGCCGCCAACTAGCGGGGAGAACAGATACGCAGTATTTT.

The table lists this clonotype with many counts. This chain uses TRBV9 with TRBJ2-7, with D possibly TRBD1 on 6 matching bases. This CDR3 comprises 14 residues. The V end was cut by 3 bases, the J end by 2 bases, with 12 bases between. Germline CDR1 reads SGDLS; CDR2 reads YYNGEE. The CDR3, as DNA: TGTGCCAGCAGCGCCTGGACAGCCCCCTACGAGCAGTACTTC. Translation: CASSAWTAPYEQYF.

This clonotype was picked up many times. The chain combines TRBV4-3 with TRBJ2-2; weak D call: TRBD2 (6 bases). Germline CDR1 and CDR2: LGHNA and YSLEER. The length of the CDR3 is 14 residues. Trimming pared 0 bases from V and 4 bases from J, leaving 6 bases between. The CDR3 DNA sequence: TGCGCCAGCAGCCAAGAGGGGGGCACCGGGGAGCTGTTTTTT. Translated: CASSQEGGTGELFF.

This clonotype was observed at least ten times. This sequence joins TRBV6-1 and TRBJ2-3, with D uncertain. CDR1 is MNHNS and CDR2 is SASEGT in the germline V gene. This CDR3 is built from 15 residues. The V gene lost 10 bases and the J gene lost 0 bases, with 17 bases spanning the gap. In nucleotides, the CDR3 is TGTGCCACCTCCTCCCCCCCAAAAAGCACAGATACGCAGTATTTT. As protein: CATSSPPKSTDTQYF.

This clonotype was recorded many times. The rearrangement links TRBV12-3 or TRBV12-4 to TRBJ1-5, with D possibly matching TRBD1 (6 bases). V was pared by 5 bases and J by 7 bases, with 9 bases between. This CDR3 contains 12 residues. The CDR3 coding sequence is TGTGCCAGCAGTATTCAGGGGCAGCCCCAGCATTTT. Amino acid sequence: CASSIQGQPQHF.

This clonotype was counted at least ten times. This rearrangement joins TRBV20-1 to TRBJ1-5; the D is unclear. Germline lookup yields CDR1 DFQATT and CDR2 SNEGSKA (reference sequence). The ends were cut back, 7 bases at V and 2 bases at J, with 12 bases in the middle. CDR3 size: 13 residues. CDR3 loop: CSGKWQGNQPQHF. The CDR3 region has the DNA TGCAGTGGAAAATGGCAGGGCAATCAGCCCCAGCATTTT.

This clonotype was seen only once. The chain combines TRBV19 with TRBJ1-5; unclear D gene. CDR3 size: 17 residues. Germline V lookup: CDR1 LNHDA, CDR2 SQIVND (reference sequence). V was shortened by 5 bases and J by 2 bases, with 19 bases between the two germline ends. This CDR3 is CASSLGGPMEGNQPQHF. DNA of the CDR3: TGTGCCAGTAGTCTAGGAGGTCCGATGGAGGGCAATCAGCCCCAGCATTTT. The whole variable domain, remainder taken from reference TRBV19 and TRBJ1-5, is DGGITQSPKYLFRKEGQNVTLSCEQNLNHDAMYWYRQDPGQGLRLIYYSQIVNDFQKGDIAEGYSVSREKKESFPLTVTSAQKNPTAFYLCASSLGGPMEGNQPQHFGDGTRLSIL.

This clonotype was detected a few times. This chain connects TRBV10-2 to TRBJ1-5; 10 bases line up with TRBD1. The J segment lost 2 bases and the V segment lost 2 bases, leaving 3 bases of the junction unmatched. Per the germline V gene, CDR1 is WSHSY and CDR2 is SAAADI. This CDR3 region has 16 residues. This chain's CDR3 is CASSEPGTGGNQPQHF. CDR3 sequence (DNA): TGCGCCAGCAGTGAGCCCGGGACAGGGGGCAATCAGCCCCAGCATTTT.

At least ten counts were recorded for this clonotype. The V gene is TRBV11-2, the J gene TRBJ2-5; D is unclear. The CDR3 runs to 14 residues. Germline CDR1 SGHAT, CDR2 FQNNGV. The germline V and J ends were trimmed by 6 bases and 1 base, with 12 bases remaining between them. In DNA, the CDR3 is TGTGCCAGCAGTTCTGTTAGTGGCCAAGAGACCCAGTACTTC. Its protein product is CASSSVSGQETQYF. The whole variable domain, remainder taken from reference TRBV11-2 and TRBJ2-5, is EAGVAQSPRYKIIEKRQSVAFWCNPISGHATLYWYQQILGQGPKLLIQFQNNGVVDDSQLPKDRFSAERLKGVDSTLKIQPAKLEDSAVYLCASSSVSGQETQYFGPGTRLLVL.